Shown below are 7 T cell receptor beta chains from a single sample sequenced in a study of T-cell reconstitution after alpha-beta-depleted transplantation in children. Construction of the TCRbeta library involved unique molecular identifiers. In TCRdb, the PCR reads were re-called with MiXCR into one record per CDR3 protein. Of a few hundred thousand distinct CDR3 sequences in the sample, around 9.5% were seen once. Sample: PBMCs from the stem cell graft donor, taken from the stem cell graft. Source of these receptors: a human donor who donated a stem cell graft to a child with acute lymphoblastic leukemia.

This clonotype appeared a few times. This chain connects TRBV12-3 or TRBV12-4 to TRBJ2-3; D is ambiguous. Deletions cut 6 bases from V and 4 bases from J, with 11 bases between. The CDR3 is 13 amino acids. The CDR3 here is CASRRTRPDTQYF. The CDR3 nucleotides are TGTGCCAGCAGGCGCACGAGGCCAGATACGCAGTATTTT.

This clonotype was detected only a few times. The rearrangement links TRBV7-2 to TRBJ2-3; D gene unclear. V dropped 5 bases and J dropped 6 bases, with 15 bases sitting between them. The CDR3 runs to 14 residues. Germline CDR1 reads SGHTA; CDR2 reads FQGNSA. CDR3 amino acids: CASSPPGSQDTQYF. The CDR3 nucleotides read TGTGCCAGCAGCCCTCCGGGTAGTCAGGATACGCAGTATTTT.

The rearrangement joins TRBV5-3 to TRBJ2-1, with D maybe TRBD2 (7 bases). TRBV5-3 is an ORF for which the function is uncertain. Trimming took 10 bases from V and 2 from J, leaving 19 bases between them. The CDR3 is 15 amino acids. The CDR3 bases are TGTGCCTGTCAGAGGGGGGGTGGTCCCTACAATGAGCAGTTCTTC. It is translated as CACQRGGGPYNEQFF.

This clonotype showed up just a few times. The rearrangement uses TRBV11-1 and TRBJ2-7; perhaps D is TRBD1 or TRBD2 (5 bases each). The CDR3 has 15 residues. CDR1 is SGHAT, CDR2 FQDESV, per germline (reference sequence). V was trimmed by 4 bases and J by 0 bases, leaving 13 bases between them. The CDR3 DNA follows: TGTGCCAGCAGCTCCCGGGACGTGAGCTCCTACGAGCAGTACTTC. Amino acids: CASSSRDVSSYEQYF.

This clonotype was detected ten times or more. The chain employs TRBV5-1 and TRBJ2-3; the D is unclear. With 2 bases removed from V and 4 bases from J, the gap between germline ends came to 11 bases. Germline CDR1 and CDR2: SGHRS and YFSETQ. There are 14 residues in the CDR3. The CDR3 loop reads CASSLGPQADTQYF. In DNA, the CDR3 is TGCGCCAGCAGCTTAGGTCCCCAGGCAGATACGCAGTATTTT.

This clonotype has a count of ten or more. The rearrangement links TRBV3-1 to TRBJ1-1, with D hard to call. V was trimmed by 2 bases and J by 0 bases, leaving 13 bases between them. Germline V gives CDR1 LGHDT, CDR2 YNNKEL (reference sequence). The CDR3 is 16 residues long. The CDR3 sequence is CASSQSYGGLNTEAFF. The CDR3 DNA follows: TGTGCCAGCAGCCAATCCTACGGAGGGTTGAACACTGAAGCTTTCTTT.

This clonotype was observed once. The J gene is TRBJ1-3, the V gene TRBV7-6, with D possibly matching TRBD1 (6 bases). This CDR3 has 17 amino acids. Germline CDR1 reads SGHVS; CDR2 reads FNYEAQ. Trimming stripped 2 bases from V and 1 base from J, with 15 bases between. The CDR3 DNA reads as TGTGCCAGCAGCTTACTTGGCACAGGGTCATCTGGAAACACCATATATTTT. Translated: CASSLLGTGSSGNTIYF.